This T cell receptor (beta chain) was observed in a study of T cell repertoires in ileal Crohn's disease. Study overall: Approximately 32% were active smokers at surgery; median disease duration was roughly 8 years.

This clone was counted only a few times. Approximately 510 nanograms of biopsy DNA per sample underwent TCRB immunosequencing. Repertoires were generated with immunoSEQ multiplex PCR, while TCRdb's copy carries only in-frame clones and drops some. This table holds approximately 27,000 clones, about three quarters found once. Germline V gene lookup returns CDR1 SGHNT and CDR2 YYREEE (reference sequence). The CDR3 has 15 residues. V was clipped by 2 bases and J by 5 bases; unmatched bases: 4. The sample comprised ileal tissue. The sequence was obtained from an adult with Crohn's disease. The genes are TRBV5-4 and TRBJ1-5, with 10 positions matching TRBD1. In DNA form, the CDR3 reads TGTGCCAGCAGCTTTACCGGGACAGGGGATCAGCCCCAGCATTTT. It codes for CASSFTGTGDQPQHF. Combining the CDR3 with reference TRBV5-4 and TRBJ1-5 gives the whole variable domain ETGVTQSPTHLIKTRGQQVTLRCSSQSGHNTVSWYQQALGQGPQFIFQYYREEENGRGNFPPRFSGLQFPNYSSELNVNALELDDSALYLCASSFTGTGDQPQHFGDGTRLSIL.